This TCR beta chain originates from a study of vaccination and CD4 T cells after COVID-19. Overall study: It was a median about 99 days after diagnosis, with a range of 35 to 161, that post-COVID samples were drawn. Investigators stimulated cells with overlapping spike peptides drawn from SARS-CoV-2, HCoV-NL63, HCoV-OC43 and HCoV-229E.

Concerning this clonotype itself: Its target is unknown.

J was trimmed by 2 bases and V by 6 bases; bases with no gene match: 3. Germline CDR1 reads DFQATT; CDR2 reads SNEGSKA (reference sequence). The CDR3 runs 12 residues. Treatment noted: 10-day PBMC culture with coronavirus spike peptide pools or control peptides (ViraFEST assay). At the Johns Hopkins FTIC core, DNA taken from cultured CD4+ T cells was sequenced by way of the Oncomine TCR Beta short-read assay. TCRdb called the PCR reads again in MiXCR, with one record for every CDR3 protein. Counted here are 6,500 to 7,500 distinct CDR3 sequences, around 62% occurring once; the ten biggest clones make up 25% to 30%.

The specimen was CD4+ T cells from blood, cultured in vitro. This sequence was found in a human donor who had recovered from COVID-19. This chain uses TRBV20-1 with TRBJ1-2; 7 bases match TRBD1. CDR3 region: CSAAGGNYGYTF. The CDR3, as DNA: TGCAGTGCCGCAGGGGGGAACTATGGCTACACCTTC.